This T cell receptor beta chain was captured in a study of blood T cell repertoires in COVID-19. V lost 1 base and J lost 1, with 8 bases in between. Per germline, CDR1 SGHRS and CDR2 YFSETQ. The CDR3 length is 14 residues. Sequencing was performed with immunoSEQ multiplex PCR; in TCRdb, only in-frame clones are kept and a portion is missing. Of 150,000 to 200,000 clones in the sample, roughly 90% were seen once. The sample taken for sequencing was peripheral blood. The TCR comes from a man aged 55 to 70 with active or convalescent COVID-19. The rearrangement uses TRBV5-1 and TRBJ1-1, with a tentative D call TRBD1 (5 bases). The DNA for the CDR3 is TGCGCCAGCAGCTTGCAAGGGGCGAACACTGAAGCTTTCTTT. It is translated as CASSLQGANTEAFF.